The 2 T cell receptor beta chains given below trace back to one sample, sequenced in a study of identical twins. TCRdb re-derived calls from the 5' RACE reads in MiXCR, one entry per CDR3 protein. Found here are 1.5 million to 2 million distinct CDR3 sequences, about 32% of them singletons; the top ten hold over 0.25%. The sequenced sample was cord blood. These receptors originate from a newborn girl in good health.

V gene TRBV20-1 combines with J gene TRBJ2-3; tentatively, D is TRBD2 (5 bases). Germline V gene data show CDR1 as DFQATT and CDR2 as SNEGSKA (reference sequence). The CDR3 sequence is 13 residues long. Trimming left V 7 bases short and J 1 base short, with 12 bases between. CDR3 DNA: TGCAGTGAGAGACCCGGGGGCACAGATACGCAGTATTTT. Its translation: CSERPGGTDTQYF.

There are many counts of this clonotype. The chain is built from TRBV29-1 and TRBJ2-5; 7 nucleotides agree with TRBD1. Germline V gene data show CDR1 as SQVTM and CDR2 as ANQGSEA. This CDR3 comprises 16 residues. J lost 2 bases, V lost 0 bases, and 9 bases had no gene match. The CDR3 DNA reads TGCAGCGTTGAAGATCAGGGACAGAGACTACAAGAGACCCAGTACTTC. It encodes CSVEDQGQRLQETQYF.